These 24 T cell receptor beta chains were sequenced from one sample in a study of T cell responses to AZD1222 COVID-19 vaccine. Assay: immunoSEQ multiplex PCR; the TCRdb copy retains only in-frame clones and omits some. The sample records roughly 120,000 clones, about 91% being singletons. Sample: peripheral blood, taken on day 0 of AZD1222 vaccination. These receptors were taken from an adult in good health.

The V call is TRBV7-2, the J call TRBJ1-2, with TRBD1 matching 7 bases. The CDR3 extends over 19 amino acids. Losses at the gene ends were 1 base for V and 0 bases for J; bases not matched to a gene: 14. Germline loops: CDR1 SGHTA, CDR2 FQGNSA. The CDR3 coding sequence is TGTGCCAGCAGCTTAGTCGGCCAACAGGGGCGACTCTCTAACTATGGCTACACCTTC. It codes for CASSLVGQQGRLSNYGYTF.

This chain links TRBV15 with TRBJ2-7, with D uncertain. The CDR3 totals 13 residues. Germline CDR1 LNHNV, CDR2 YYDKDF (reference sequence). V dropped 5 bases and J dropped 4 bases, with 12 bases sitting between them. DNA of the CDR3: TGTGCCACCAGCCTTTCGGCGACGTACGAGCAGTACTTC. This sequence encodes CATSLSATYEQYF.

V and J are TRBV15 and TRBJ1-5; no firm D call. Germline CDR1 is LNHNV and CDR2 is YYDKDF (reference sequence). This CDR3 region has 13 residues. Trimming shortened V by 0 bases and J by 4 bases, and 4 bases separated the two germline ends. The CDR3 DNA is TGTGCCACCAGCAGAGAAGGGAATCAGCCCCAGCATTTT. Translation gives CATSREGNQPQHF.

V is TRBV7-2 and J is TRBJ2-3; tentatively, D is TRBD2 (6 bases). CDR3 length equals 14 residues. Germline loops: CDR1 SGHTA, CDR2 FQGNSA. The V and J ends lost 5 bases and 2 bases respectively, with 11 bases between them. The CDR3 DNA follows: TGTGCCAGCAGCCCCACGGGAGTCACAGATACGCAGTATTTT. Protein product: CASSPTGVTDTQYF.

The chain carries TRBV14 and TRBJ2-1; TRBD1 might be the D (5 bases). The V end lost 3 bases, the J end lost 4 bases, and 16 bases lay between the germline ends. CDR3 size: 16 residues. The V gene's germline CDR1 is SGHDN and CDR2 FVKESK. CDR3 bases: TGTGCCAGCAGCCAGTCAAAGGGGCTCCGTTACAATGAGCAGTTCTTC. It is translated as CASSQSKGLRYNEQFF. The entire variable domain, with the rest obtained from reference TRBV14 and TRBJ2-1, is as follows: EAGVTQFPSHSVIEKGQTVTLRCDPISGHDNLYWYRRVMGKEIKFLLHFVKESKQDESGMPNNRFLAERTGGTYSTLKVQPAELEDSGVYFCASSQSKGLRYNEQFFGPGTRLTVL.

The J gene is TRBJ2-2, the V gene TRBV9, with D possibly TRBD1 on 7 matching bases. Trimming took off 0 bases at V and 5 bases at J, with 14 bases between the two ends. CDR1 and CDR2 from the germline V gene are SGDLS and YYNGEE. The CDR3 consists of 16 residues. This chain's CDR3 is CASSVATGEATGELFF. CDR3 bases: TGTGCCAGCAGCGTAGCTACAGGGGAGGCGACCGGGGAGCTGTTTTTT.

The rearrangement joins TRBV4-1 to TRBJ2-3, with TRBD1 identical over 10 bases. The ends lost 3 bases at V and 3 bases at J; junction bases unmatched: 9. Germline V lookup: CDR1 MGHRA, CDR2 YSYEKL. The CDR3 has 17 amino acids. The CDR3 protein is CASSHTGTGAGTDTQYF. The CDR3 nucleotides are TGCGCCAGCAGCCATACTGGGACAGGGGCTGGGACAGATACGCAGTATTTT.

V usage is TRBV4-1 and J usage is TRBJ2-2; 11 bases fit TRBD2. V trimming: 1 base; J trimming: 9 bases; junction bases outside the gene matches: 7. The V gene's germline CDR1 is MGHRA and CDR2 YSYEKL. The CDR3 covers 16 residues. The CDR3 spells CASSQGVAGGFRELFF. The DNA for the CDR3 is TGCGCCAGCAGCCAAGGGGTAGCGGGAGGGTTCCGGGAGCTGTTTTTT.

The chain joins TRBV15 to TRBJ2-7; D call uncertain. The CDR3 covers 14 residues. Per germline, CDR1 LNHNV and CDR2 YYDKDF (reference sequence). Trimming cost V 1 base and J 3 bases, with 10 bases left between them. The CDR3 coding sequence is TGTGCCACCAGCAGAGCTCATGGCGGCTACGAGCAGTACTTC. Its protein product is CATSRAHGGYEQYF.

V gene TRBV7-8 combines with J gene TRBJ1-2; 10 bases map to TRBD1. CDR1 and CDR2 (germline): SGHVS, FQNEAQ. This CDR3 comprises 14 residues. Losses at the gene ends were 5 bases for V and 7 bases for J; bases not matched to a gene: 7. In DNA form, the CDR3 reads TGTGCCAGCAGCACTAGACAGGGGGCCTCTGGCTACACCTTC. Residues: CASSTRQGASGYTF.

Details on this clone: This CDR3 is also generated by other DNA sequences in the sample. J is TRBJ1-2 and V is TRBV12-3 or TRBV12-4; D may be TRBD1 (6 bases). The ends were cut back, 2 bases at V and 4 bases at J, with 8 bases in the middle. This CDR3 spans 13 amino acids. The CDR3 DNA follows: TGTGCCAGCAGTTTAAAGGGGGGCTATGGCTACACCTTC. As protein: CASSLKGGYGYTF.

The V and J genes are TRBV7-2 and TRBJ1-5; tentatively, D is TRBD1 (5 bases). V lost 5 bases, J lost 9 bases, and 17 bases lay in between. CDR1 is SGHTA and CDR2 is FQGNSA in the germline V gene. The CDR3 is 14 amino acids. The DNA of the CDR3 is TGTGCCAGCAGCCAGACAGCGATTTCGAGGCCCCAGCATTTT. Its protein is CASSQTAISRPQHF.

V is TRBV20-1 and J is TRBJ1-2, with D possibly being TRBD1 (6 bases). CDR1 DFQATT and CDR2 SNEGSKA come from the germline V gene (reference sequence). Trimming left V 3 bases short and J 5 bases short, with 22 bases between. The CDR3 extends over 16 amino acids. The CDR3 is CSASYSGGRIGYGYTF. The CDR3 DNA sequence: TGCAGTGCTAGTTATAGCGGGGGCAGGATAGGGTATGGCTACACCTTC.

The chain has TRBV15 and TRBJ2-2, with TRBD1 identical over 9 bases. The CDR3 covers 15 residues. The V gene's germline CDR1 is LNHNV and CDR2 YYDKDF (reference sequence). V shed 5 bases, J shed 0 bases, and the junction held 1 base outside the gene matches. The CDR3 is CATSGDRANTGELFF. Written as DNA, the CDR3 is TGTGCCACCAGCGGGGACAGGGCGAACACCGGGGAGCTGTTTTTT.

V gene TRBV10-3 combines with J gene TRBJ1-2; tentatively, D is TRBD1 (6 bases). The V gene lost 0 bases and the J gene lost 4 bases, with 9 bases spanning the gap. The CDR3 runs 14 residues. Per germline, CDR1 ENHRY and CDR2 SYGVKD. CDR3 DNA: TGTGCCATCAGTGAGTCGGCAGGGGTCTATGGCTACACCTTC. Protein product: CAISESAGVYGYTF.

As regards this clone: One end of the junction is discordant with germline, which a read error may explain. The chain is built from TRBV30 and TRBJ1-1; a weak D match, TRBD1 (6 bases). The CDR3 is 11 amino acids. Per germline, CDR1 GTSNPN and CDR2 SVGIG (reference sequence). The CDR3 region has the DNA TGTGCCTGGAGTGAAACGGACAGAGTGGGCTTT. It specifies CAWSETDRVGF.

This rearrangement joins TRBV5-1 to TRBJ1-5; D remains unclear. Between the trimmed V and J ends, which lost 5 bases and 3 bases, there was a span of 9 bases. Per germline, CDR1 SGHRS and CDR2 YFSETQ. The CDR3 has 13 residues. CDR3 in amino acids: CASREGDNQPQHF. CDR3 coding DNA: TGCGCCAGCAGGGAGGGAGACAATCAGCCCCAGCATTTT.

The chain is built from TRBV2 and TRBJ1-3; D remains ambiguous. The CDR3 is 13 amino acids. The V and J ends lost 4 bases and 4 bases respectively, with 8 bases between them. Germline CDR1 is SNHLY and CDR2 is FYNNEI. The CDR3 here is CASSGPRGNTIYF. DNA for the CDR3: TGTGCCAGCAGTGGCCCCAGGGGAAACACCATATATTTT.

V and J are TRBV5-6 and TRBJ1-6; D is unclear. Trimming removed 5 bases at V and 0 bases at J, with 6 bases between. The CDR3 has 14 residues. The germline CDR1 and CDR2 sequences are SGHDT and YYEEEE. CDR3 DNA sequence: TGTGCCAGCAGGCTGAGCTCCTATAATTCACCCCTCCACTTT. This gives the protein CASRLSSYNSPLHF.

The chain has TRBV30 and TRBJ1-3; maybe TRBD1 (6 bases). V was cut by 2 bases and J by 0 bases, with 8 bases left in between. CDR1 and CDR2 (germline): GTSNPN, SVGIG (reference sequence). The CDR3 runs 14 residues. The CDR3 here is CAWSLGGSGNTIYF. The CDR3 DNA reads TGTGCCTGGAGTTTAGGGGGCTCTGGAAACACCATATATTTT.

This clone is a singleton in its sample. The rearrangement joins TRBV5-1 to TRBJ1-1; D perhaps matches TRBD1 (6 bases). The CDR3 consists of 16 residues. Germline V lookup: CDR1 SGHRS, CDR2 YFSETQ. With 3 bases removed from V and 1 base from J, the gap between germline ends came to 16 bases. CDR3 in DNA: TGCGCCAGCAGCTCACAGGTGACAGGACAGAACACTGAAGCTTTCTTT. Translated: CASSSQVTGQNTEAFF.

This clone was recorded once. J is TRBJ2-1 and V is TRBV30, with 11 bases lining up with TRBD2. The V gene's germline CDR1 is GTSNPN and CDR2 SVGIG (reference sequence). This CDR3 spans 13 amino acids. The V segment lost 7 bases and the J segment 6 bases; nucleotides outside the gene matches: 5. The CDR3 here is CALAGGPSNEQFF. Here the CDR3 DNA reads TGTGCCTTAGCGGGGGGGCCGTCCAATGAGCAGTTCTTC.

The chain joins TRBV2 to TRBJ1-1; no reliable D call. Germline V gene data show CDR1 as SNHLY and CDR2 as FYNNEI. The germline V and J ends were trimmed by 5 bases and 1 base, with 8 bases remaining between them. The CDR3 spans 13 residues. DNA of the CDR3: TGTGCCAGCAGTCTCCGGGGGAACACTGAAGCTTTCTTT. It yields the protein CASSLRGNTEAFF.

The gene calls are TRBV7-9 and TRBJ2-2; no clear D. CDR1 and CDR2 (germline): SEHNR, FQNEAQ (reference sequence). Trimming removed 2 bases at V and 2 bases at J, with 9 bases between. This CDR3 has 15 amino acids. In DNA form, the CDR3 reads TGTGCCAGCAGCTTAAAGGGCACCAACACCGGGGAGCTGTTTTTT. Amino acids: CASSLKGTNTGELFF. The variable domain in full, completed from reference TRBV7-9 and TRBJ2-2, reads DTGVSQNPRHKITKRGQNVTFRCDPISEHNRLYWYRQTLGQGPEFLTYFQNEAQLEKSRLLSDRFSAERPKGSFSTLEIQRTEQGDSAMYLCASSLKGTNTGELFFGEGSRLTVL.